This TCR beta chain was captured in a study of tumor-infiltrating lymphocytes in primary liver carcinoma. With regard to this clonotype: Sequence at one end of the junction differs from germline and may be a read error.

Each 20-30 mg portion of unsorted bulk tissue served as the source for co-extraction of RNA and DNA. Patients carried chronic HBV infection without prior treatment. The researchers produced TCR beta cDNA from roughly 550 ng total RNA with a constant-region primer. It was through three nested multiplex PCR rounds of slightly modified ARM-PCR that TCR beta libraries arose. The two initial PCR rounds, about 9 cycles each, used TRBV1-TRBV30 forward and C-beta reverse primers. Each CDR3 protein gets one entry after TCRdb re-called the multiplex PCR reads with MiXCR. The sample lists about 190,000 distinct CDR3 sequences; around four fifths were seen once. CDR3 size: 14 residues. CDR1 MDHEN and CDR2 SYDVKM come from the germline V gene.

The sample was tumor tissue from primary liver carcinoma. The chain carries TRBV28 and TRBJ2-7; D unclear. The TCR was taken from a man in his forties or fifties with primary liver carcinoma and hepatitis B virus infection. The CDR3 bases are TGTGCCAGCAGTCCTGGTAGGCCGCCCAACGAGCTGTACTTC. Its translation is CASSPGRPPNELYF.